This T cell receptor (beta chain) was recovered during a study of blood T cell repertoires in COVID-19. In the source study's methods: Amplification of reference gene primers was used by the study to estimate nucleated cell counts. Produced via immunoSEQ multiplex PCR; TCRdb's table is partial and in-frame only. The V and J calls and clone size were taken over from that table, and D and trimming were inferred from the DNA. Here the sample spans about 130,000 clones, approximately 83% being singletons. V was cut by 6 bases and J by 6 bases, with 8 bases left in between. The germline V gene encodes CDR1 SNHLY and CDR2 FYNNEI. This CDR3 is built from 11 residues.

The material sequenced was peripheral blood. V gene TRBV2 combines with J gene TRBJ2-5; no definite D call. This clonotype originated in a man in his sixties with acute or convalescent COVID-19. CDR3 region: CASSPIQTQYF. The CDR3 DNA reads TGTGCCAGCAGCCCTATTCAGACCCAGTACTTC.